Included here is one T cell receptor beta chain sequence, with context. These data come from a study of blood T cell repertoires in COVID-19. Overall study context: Sites across the United States, Italy and Spain contributed samples from acute and convalescent COVID-19.

Donors in Cohort 3 counted as recovered after two negative PCRs, clearance, or symptom resolution. J lost 4 bases, V lost 4 bases, and 4 bases had no gene match. The CDR3 consists of 14 residues. CDR1 and CDR2 (germline): LNHDA, SQIVND (reference sequence). This table comes from immunoSEQ multiplex PCR, and its TCRdb copy is limited to in-frame clones, with some not included. Found here are 200,000 to 250,000 clones, 88% of them singletons; the top ten hold roughly 2.7%. This clonotype originated in a woman aged 30 to 39 who had recovered from COVID-19. V usage is TRBV19 and J usage is TRBJ2-7; TRBD1 aligns across 10 bases. The sequenced sample was PBMCs or T cells enriched from blood (not recorded which). The CDR3 sequence is CASSTTGGWYEQYF. The CDR3 bases are TGTGCCAGTAGTACGACAGGGGGCTGGTACGAGCAGTACTTC.